These 15 T cell receptor beta chains were all obtained from the same sample, sequenced in a study of blood T cell repertoires in COVID-19. Generated by immunoSEQ multiplex PCR, the TCRdb table keeps only in-frame clones and is missing some. The sample holds 100,000 or so clones, about nine tenths seen once. The specimen sequenced was peripheral blood. The receptors were sampled from a woman aged 45-65 years with COVID-19, enrolled during active disease.

This clone was counted once. This chain links TRBV6-5 with TRBJ1-2, with TRBD1 matching over 7 bases. The ends lost 0 bases at V and 7 bases at J; junction bases unmatched: 5. Germline assignment: CDR1 MNHEY and CDR2 SVGAGI. This CDR3 has 14 amino acids. This CDR3 reads CASSYSRGRGGYTF. CDR3 DNA: TGTGCCAGCAGTTACTCGAGGGGGCGCGGTGGCTACACCTTC.

V is TRBV24-1 and J is TRBJ1-2, with D perhaps matching TRBD1 (6 bases). The V gene's germline CDR1 is KGHDR and CDR2 SFDVKD. The CDR3 totals 14 residues. The germline V and J ends were trimmed by 3 bases and 8 bases, with 15 bases remaining between them. The CDR3 spells CATSDPGGGEGYTF. In DNA, the CDR3 is TGTGCCACCAGTGATCCCGGGGGGGGCGAGGGCTACACCTTC.

This clone was found a few times. V usage is TRBV6-2 or TRBV6-3 and J usage is TRBJ1-2; no firm D call. Per the germline V gene, CDR1 is MNHEY and CDR2 is SVGEGT. This CDR3 spans 12 amino acids. V dropped 4 bases and J dropped 5 bases, with 8 bases sitting between them. Here the CDR3 reads CASSLMRYGYTF. The CDR3 region has the DNA TGTGCCAGCAGTTTGATGCGGTATGGCTACACCTTC.

This clone has a single count. This sequence joins TRBV30 and TRBJ1-2, with a tentative D call TRBD1 (6 bases). This CDR3 is 17 amino acids long. Germline CDR1 is GTSNPN and CDR2 is SVGIG (reference sequence). Deletions cut 3 bases from V and 4 bases from J, with 24 bases between. The chain's CDR3 is CAWSAPGGSGEVYGYTF. The DNA for the CDR3 is TGTGCCTGGAGCGCTCCCGGCGGGTCAGGGGAAGTCTATGGCTACACCTTC.

The chain carries TRBV2 and TRBJ2-5, with D perhaps matching TRBD1 (6 bases). V was clipped by 3 bases and J by 7 bases, with 12 bases between them. The CDR3 runs to 13 residues. In germline, CDR1 is SNHLY, CDR2 FYNNEI. The CDR3 reads CASSEGTIGTQYF. The DNA for the CDR3 is TGTGCCAGCAGTGAGGGGACAATCGGGACCCAGTACTTC.

The CDR3 nucleotides are TGTGCCAGCACTCGGACAGGGGAGAGCGAAAAACTGTTTTTT. It translates to CASTRTGESEKLFF. V and J are TRBV2 and TRBJ1-4, with 9 bases lining up with TRBD1. Germline V gene lookup returns CDR1 SNHLY and CDR2 FYNNEI. The V and J ends lost 7 bases and 8 bases, in that order; junction bases with no gene match: 8. The CDR3 totals 14 residues.

This rearrangement joins TRBV4-2 to TRBJ1-4; D possibly corresponds to TRBD1 (5 bases). The CDR3 has 17 amino acids. The ends were cut back, 0 bases at V and 4 bases at J, with 15 bases in the middle. Germline V lookup: CDR1 LGHNA, CDR2 YNFKEQ. Here the CDR3 DNA reads TGTGCCAGCAGCCAAGAAAGGTTAGGGGTTAATAATGAAAAACTGTTTTTT. Its translation: CASSQERLGVNNEKLFF.

The genes are TRBV30 and TRBJ2-1, with 8 bases identical to TRBD2. From germline, CDR1 is GTSNPN and CDR2 SVGIG (reference sequence). This CDR3 spans 12 amino acids. The chain's CDR3 is CASRGGRNEQFF. The CDR3 DNA follows: TGTGCGAGTCGGGGGGGCCGTAATGAGCAGTTCTTC.

The V call is TRBV4-2, the J call TRBJ1-4, with 9 bases aligning to TRBD1. Germline V lookup: CDR1 LGHNA, CDR2 YNFKEQ. This CDR3 is built from 15 residues. The trim removed 3 bases at V and 6 bases at J, leaving 5 bases unmatched. The CDR3: CASSQGTGGDEKLFF. CDR3 DNA: TGTGCCAGCAGCCAGGGAACAGGGGGCGATGAAAAACTGTTTTTT.

J is TRBJ1-2 and V is TRBV9; D is undetermined. Per germline, CDR1 SGDLS and CDR2 YYNGEE. Trimming took off 1 base at V and 3 bases at J, with 13 bases between the two ends. The CDR3 sequence is 15 residues long. CDR3 in amino acids: CASSVHPGEDYGYTF. The CDR3 coding sequence is TGTGCCAGCAGCGTACATCCCGGGGAAGACTATGGCTACACCTTC.

The genes are TRBV18 and TRBJ1-4, with D possibly being TRBD1 (6 bases). CDR1 and CDR2 (germline): KGHSH, LQKENI. The CDR3 is made up of 15 amino acids. V dropped 0 bases and J dropped 8 bases, with 13 bases sitting between them. CDR3 bases: TGTGCCAGCTCACCACCCGCAGGGGTGGGCGAAAAACTGTTTTTT. This gives the protein CASSPPAGVGEKLFF.

Written as DNA, the CDR3 is TGTGCCAGCGCGGCGGAACTAGCGGGAACAGATACGCAGTATTTT. This encodes CASAAELAGTDTQYF. This chain connects TRBV9 to TRBJ2-3, with 10 nucleotides matching TRBD2. With 7 bases clipped from V and 3 bases from J, the junction kept 8 bases outside the gene matches. Germline V gene sequence: CDR1 SGDLS, CDR2 YYNGEE. There are 15 residues in the CDR3.

The chain employs TRBV18 and TRBJ2-7, with D unresolved. CDR3 length equals 14 residues. Between the trimmed V and J ends, which lost 3 bases and 7 bases, there was a span of 16 bases. Germline CDR1 is KGHSH and CDR2 is LQKENI. This CDR3 is CASSPGTSGSEQYF. CDR3 DNA: TGTGCCAGCTCACCGGGCACCTCCGGAAGTGAGCAGTACTTC.

The V call is TRBV7-2, the J call TRBJ1-2; TRBD1 agrees at 8 bases. Germline trimming cut 5 bases from V and 8 bases from J; bases unmatched to any gene: 7. This CDR3 is built from 13 residues. Germline V gives CDR1 SGHTA, CDR2 FQGNSA. The CDR3 loop reads CASSDEQGGGYTF. CDR3 in DNA: TGTGCCAGCAGCGACGAACAGGGGGGCGGCTACACCTTC.

The chain uses TRBV19 and TRBJ2-7, with TRBD2 matching 9 bases. The CDR3 covers 13 residues. The J segment lost 3 bases and the V segment lost 10 bases, leaving 7 bases of the junction unmatched. The germline V gene encodes CDR1 LNHDA and CDR2 SQIVND (reference sequence). The CDR3 reads CATSASGIYEQYF. The CDR3 DNA reads as TGTGCCACCTCTGCTAGCGGGATCTACGAGCAGTACTTC.